This T cell receptor (beta chain) was captured by sequencing in a study of T cell clonality in common variable immunodeficiency. Whole-study findings and limits: CVID subjects showed higher TCRbeta clonality than healthy controls. Reportedly, TCR beta sequences from common variable immunodeficiency showed fewer deletions and N-nucleotide insertions. The cause of increased CVID clonality remains unclear without subpopulation sequencing.

Profiled with immunoSEQ multiplex PCR; TCRdb holds only in-frame clones, not every one. The sample is made up of 15,000 to 20,000 clones, none counted only once. CVID meant reduced serum IgG, IgA and/or IgM plus specific antibody deficiency. Aged roughly 9 to 65 years, CVID subjects averaged about 38 years old. This CDR3 is 14 amino acids long. V was shortened by 6 bases and J by 4 bases, with 15 bases between the two germline ends. Germline V CDR1 and CDR2: SGHAT, FQNNGV. There are many counts of this clone. Its antigen is unidentified. The read comes to an end 3 residues before the CDR3 does, leaving the germline J gene to fill in the end.

The clonotype originates from a human donor with common variable immunodeficiency. The specimen sequenced was peripheral blood mononuclear cells. This chain connects TRBV11-2 to TRBJ2-5; D perhaps matches TRBD2 (6 bases). The sequenced part of the CDR3 DNA is TGTGCCAGCAGGGGGGGACTCGCCGGAGAGACC. Translation: CASRGGLAGET. The full CDR3 reads CASRGGLAGETQYF.